These 10 T cell receptor beta chains share one sample of origin, sequenced in a study of cytomegalovirus exposure and HLA in healthy donors. PCR used 60 Vbeta primers and 13 Jbeta primers. Measured with immunoSEQ multiplex PCR; TCRdb has only the in-frame clones, and not every one. This table has some 170,000 clones, 80% to 90% appearing once. The sample was PBMCs. The receptor source for this set is a woman between 18 and 29 years old in good health and CMV-seropositive.

This clone was seen a single time. CDR3 coding DNA: TGTGCCAGCAGCGTCCTATCGACAGATACGCAGTATTTT. Its translation is CASSVLSTDTQYF. This chain joins TRBV9 and TRBJ2-3; D is ambiguous. Germline assignment: CDR1 SGDLS and CDR2 YYNGEE. This CDR3 has 13 residues. Trimming took 2 bases from V and 3 from J, leaving 7 bases between them.

This chain connects TRBV18 to TRBJ1-2, with TRBD1 matching 12 bases. Looked up from germline, CDR1 is KGHSH and CDR2 is LQKENI. The CDR3 is made up of 16 amino acids. The trim removed 2 bases at V and 4 bases at J, leaving 5 bases unmatched. CDR3 region: CASSPGRDRGPYGYTF. The CDR3 DNA is TGTGCCAGCTCACCAGGCCGGGACAGGGGGCCCTATGGCTACACCTTC.

The CDR3 protein is CASDMGTGDGGYTF. The CDR3 DNA is TGTGCCAGTGACATGGGGACAGGGGATGGTGGCTACACCTTC. The rearrangement links TRBV7-9 to TRBJ1-2, with TRBD1 matching 10 bases. After removal of 9 bases from V and 7 bases from J, the junction contained 11 bases not matched to a gene. Germline CDR1 reads SEHNR; CDR2 reads FQNEAQ (reference sequence). CDR3 length: 14 amino acids. Complete variable domain (other parts from reference TRBV7-9 and TRBJ1-2): DTGVSQNPRHKITKRGQNVTFRCDPISEHNRLYWYRQTLGQGPEFLTYFQNEAQLEKSRLLSDRFSAERPKGSFSTLEIQRTEQGDSAMYLCASDMGTGDGGYTFGSGTRLTVV.

This clone was detected only a few times. V is TRBV4-1 and J is TRBJ2-3; D gene ambiguous. Trimming stripped 4 bases from V and 4 bases from J, with 6 bases between. CDR1 MGHRA and CDR2 YSYEKL come from the germline V gene. The CDR3 sequence is 12 residues long. The CDR3 loop reads CASSLGSDTQYF. The CDR3 DNA reads TGCGCCAGCAGCCTTGGCTCAGATACGCAGTATTTT.

This chain links TRBV2 with TRBJ2-1, with 10 bases aligning to TRBD1. The CDR3 spans 16 residues. Germline values: CDR1 SNHLY, CDR2 FYNNEI. The trim removed 4 bases at V and 2 bases at J, leaving 5 bases unmatched. The CDR3 sequence: CASSGAGTGAYNEQFF. The CDR3 coding sequence is TGTGCCAGCAGTGGGGCCGGGACAGGGGCCTACAATGAGCAGTTCTTC.

This clone appeared once. This chain connects TRBV19 to TRBJ1-5; 7 positions agree with TRBD1. The CDR3 has 16 residues. Germline V lookup: CDR1 LNHDA, CDR2 SQIVND (reference sequence). Trimming at V came to 7 bases and at J to 3 bases, leaving 12 bases not matched to a gene. CDR3 nucleotides: TGTGCCAGTAAATTAGACAGGGCGGTCGTCAATCAGCCCCAGCATTTT. It is translated as CASKLDRAVVNQPQHF.

In this sample, this clone turned up a few times. The V call is TRBV27, the J call TRBJ1-5; D ambiguous. This CDR3 contains 15 residues. Between the trimmed V and J ends, which lost 1 base and 2 bases, there was a span of 9 bases. Germline CDR1 and CDR2: MNHEY and SMNVEV (reference sequence). In nucleotides, the CDR3 is TGTGCCAGCAGTTTATTCCGAGGCGGCAATCAGCCCCAGCATTTT. Amino acid sequence: CASSLFRGGNQPQHF.

The chain combines TRBV5-6 with TRBJ2-5, with TRBD1 identical over 7 bases. CDR3 length: 15 residues. Germline V lookup: CDR1 SGHDT, CDR2 YYEEEE. V was clipped by 0 bases and J by 2 bases; unmatched bases: 4. DNA of the CDR3: TGTGCCAGCAGCTTGGGGGGGACAGAACAAGAGACCCAGTACTTC. It codes for CASSLGGTEQETQYF.

V gene TRBV29-1 combines with J gene TRBJ1-1; 10 bases are shared with TRBD1. V trimming: 7 bases; J trimming: 5 bases; junction bases outside the gene matches: 7. Germline CDR1 is SQVTM and CDR2 is ANQGSEA. The CDR3 contains 13 residues. The CDR3 loop is CSGAGTGVTEAFF. As DNA, the CDR3 is TGCAGCGGGGCCGGGACAGGGGTGACTGAAGCTTTCTTT.

This clone was recorded only once. The rearrangement uses TRBV7-8 and TRBJ2-1, with 8 bases matching TRBD1. The V gene end was trimmed by 5 bases and the J gene end by 3 bases; junction bases not matched to a gene: 9. The CDR3 spans 16 residues. The germline V gene has CDR1 SGHVS and CDR2 FQNEAQ. The CDR3 reads CASSTPQGAYYNEQFF. The CDR3 DNA follows: TGTGCCAGCAGCACGCCCCAGGGGGCCTACTACAATGAGCAGTTCTTC. Looking up the rest from reference TRBV7-8 and TRBJ2-1 gives the full variable domain: GAGVSQSPRYKVAKRGQDVALRCDPISGHVSLFWYQQALGQGPEFLTYFQNEAQLDKSGLPSDRFFAERPEGSVSTLKIQRTQQEDSAVYLCASSTPQGAYYNEQFFGPGTRLTVL.